Presented here are 25 T cell receptor beta chains from one specimen sequenced in a study of shared clonotypes between healthy human individuals. Repertoires were generated with immunoSEQ multiplex PCR, while TCRdb's copy carries only in-frame clones and drops some. In the table there are approximately 1.5 million clones, 95% to 99% of which are singletons. Sequencing input: naive CD4+ T cells sorted from blood. Indicated subset: CD45RA+ positively selected. The receptors derive from a young man in good health.

This clone showed up just once. V gene TRBV28 combines with J gene TRBJ2-7; 10 bases line up with TRBD1. CDR1 is MDHEN, CDR2 SYDVKM, per germline. With V trimmed by 8 bases and J by 2 bases, 9 bases remained unmatched. This CDR3 region has 15 residues. CDR3 bases: TGTGCCAGCCTGGACCGGGACAGGGGTACCTACGAGCAGTACTTC. Translating it yields CASLDRDRGTYEQYF.

The chain is built from TRBV6-6 and TRBJ1-2; D may be TRBD1 (5 bases). V shed 3 bases and J shed 6 bases, with 11 bases lying between them. The CDR3 runs 13 residues. Germline assignment: CDR1 MNHNY and CDR2 SVGAGI (reference sequence). The CDR3 loop reads CASSYRGNHGYTF. The CDR3 DNA is TGTGCCAGCAGTTATAGGGGAAACCATGGCTACACCTTC.

The CDR3 here is CASSHLGRTEAFF. CDR3 nucleotide sequence: TGCGCCAGCAGCCATTTAGGGCGGACTGAAGCTTTCTTT. The chain links TRBV4-1 to TRBJ1-1, with D hard to call. Trimming removed 3 bases from V and 5 bases from J, with 10 bases in between. Germline assignment: CDR1 MGHRA and CDR2 YSYEKL. The CDR3 extends over 13 amino acids.

The chain carries TRBV30 and TRBJ2-5; D is possibly TRBD2 (5 bases). This CDR3 is 12 amino acids long. V lost 2 bases and J lost 4, with 8 bases in between. Germline V gives CDR1 GTSNPN, CDR2 SVGIG (reference sequence). CDR3 loop: CAWSRGSETQYF. The CDR3 DNA reads TGTGCCTGGAGTAGAGGGTCAGAGACCCAGTACTTC.

V and J are TRBV5-6 and TRBJ2-5; tentative D call: TRBD1 (6 bases). The V end was cut by 2 bases, the J end by 5 bases, with 13 bases between. The CDR3 runs to 14 residues. Germline values: CDR1 SGHDT, CDR2 YYEEEE. The CDR3, as DNA: TGTGCCAGCAGCTTAGGCAGGGGAATGGAGACCCAGTACTTC. This translates into CASSLGRGMETQYF.

The V gene is TRBV7-9, the J gene TRBJ2-5; TRBD1 might be the D (7 bases). The V gene's germline CDR1 is SEHNR and CDR2 FQNEAQ (reference sequence). Deletions cut 1 base from V and 5 bases from J, with 14 bases between. The CDR3 contains 15 residues. The CDR3 region is CASSLVEGAWETQYF. DNA of the CDR3: TGTGCCAGCAGCTTAGTGGAGGGGGCATGGGAGACCCAGTACTTC.

This sequence joins TRBV9 and TRBJ2-2, with 8 bases identical to TRBD1. The CDR3 is 15 amino acids. The germline CDR1 and CDR2 sequences are SGDLS and YYNGEE. V lost 3 bases and J lost 0; bases outside the gene matches: 1. Here the CDR3 DNA reads TGTGCCAGCAGCGACAGGGGGGCGAACACCGGGGAGCTGTTTTTT. Encoded protein: CASSDRGANTGELFF.

The chain links TRBV9 to TRBJ2-5, with 9 bases matching TRBD2. The CDR3 contains 15 residues. The trim removed 6 bases at V and 2 bases at J, leaving 8 bases unmatched. Germline-derived CDR1 and CDR2 are SGDLS and YYNGEE. Written as DNA, the CDR3 is TGTGCCAGCACCGTTGCTAGCGGGGTACAAGAGACCCAGTACTTC. Its protein product is CASTVASGVQETQYF.

The chain combines TRBV29-1 with TRBJ2-3; 9 nucleotides line up with TRBD2. The V gene end was trimmed by 6 bases and the J gene end by 4 bases; junction bases not matched to a gene: 8. The CDR3 sequence is 14 residues long. Germline-derived CDR1 and CDR2 are SQVTM and ANQGSEA. Here the CDR3 DNA reads TGCAGCGTACGAAGGCGGGAGGGCTCAGATACGCAGTATTTT. Amino acids: CSVRRREGSDTQYF.

The CDR3 DNA follows: TGTGCCAGCAGCTTGGAGATAGTGAACACTGAAGCTTTCTTT. It translates to CASSLEIVNTEAFF. The gene calls are TRBV13 and TRBJ1-1; no clear D. Germline V gives CDR1 PRHDT, CDR2 FYEKMQ (reference sequence). This CDR3 region has 14 residues. Trimming removed 3 bases from V and 0 bases from J, with 8 bases in between.

The chain has TRBV11-2 and TRBJ2-1; TRBD2 agrees at 9 bases. CDR3 length equals 16 residues. V was clipped by 4 bases and J by 9 bases; unmatched bases: 13. Germline CDR1 SGHAT, CDR2 FQNNGV. CDR3 region: CASSSSSGRNIGEQFF. The CDR3 DNA sequence: TGTGCCAGCAGCTCCTCCAGCGGGAGGAATATCGGTGAGCAGTTCTTC.

The chain employs TRBV30 and TRBJ2-1, with 8 bases fitting TRBD2. Germline V gene sequence: CDR1 GTSNPN, CDR2 SVGIG (reference sequence). This CDR3 has 16 residues. Losses at the gene ends were 2 bases for V and 2 bases for J; bases not matched to a gene: 8. CDR3 in DNA: TGTGCCTGGAGTCCCTCTAGCGGGTGGACCTACAATGAGCAGTTCTTC. Protein product: CAWSPSSGWTYNEQFF.

The V call is TRBV6-6, the J call TRBJ1-1; D ambiguous. V was clipped by 6 bases and J by 1 base, with 6 bases between them. The length of the CDR3 is 12 residues. The germline CDR1 and CDR2 sequences are MNHNY and SVGAGI (reference sequence). The CDR3 DNA follows: TGTGCCAGCAGAGGAGGGAACACTGAAGCTTTCTTT. This sequence encodes CASRGGNTEAFF.

The chain recombines TRBV18 with TRBJ2-2, with 7 bases that match TRBD2. CDR3 length: 16 residues. Unmatched junction bases numbered 6, after V lost 1 base and J lost 4 bases. Germline V gene data show CDR1 as KGHSH and CDR2 as LQKENI. As DNA, the CDR3 is TGTGCCAGCTCACCACAAACGGGAGGTATCACCGGGGAGCTGTTTTTT. It translates to CASSPQTGGITGELFF.

The chain couples TRBV11-2 to TRBJ2-5; D possibly corresponds to TRBD2 (6 bases). This CDR3 is built from 14 residues. V lost 6 bases and J lost 7, with 18 bases in between. Germline values: CDR1 SGHAT, CDR2 FQNNGV. The CDR3 loop reads CASRATPGVGTQYF. As DNA, the CDR3 is TGTGCCAGCAGAGCAACACCGGGGGTCGGGACCCAGTACTTC.

CDR3 nucleotides: TGTGCCAGCAGCTATGGGACAGTCTCCTACGAGCAGTACTTC. Its translation is CASSYGTVSYEQYF. The chain joins TRBV7-9 to TRBJ2-7, with 7 positions matching TRBD1. Per germline, CDR1 SEHNR and CDR2 FQNEAQ (reference sequence). CDR3 length: 14 amino acids. The V segment lost 4 bases and the J segment 0 bases; nucleotides outside the gene matches: 3.

The gene calls are TRBV29-1 and TRBJ2-2, with 9 bases lining up with TRBD2. Germline V gene lookup returns CDR1 SQVTM and CDR2 ANQGSEA. The length of the CDR3 is 14 residues. After removal of 6 bases from V and 5 bases from J, the junction contained 7 bases not matched to a gene. In nucleotides, the CDR3 is TGCAGCGTAAATAGCGGGAGTGTTACCGGGGAGCTGTTTTTT. It translates to CSVNSGSVTGELFF.

The chain combines TRBV7-9 with TRBJ2-5; no clear D. With 5 bases removed from V and 5 bases from J, the gap between germline ends came to 9 bases. The germline gives CDR1 SEHNR, CDR2 FQNEAQ (reference sequence). This CDR3 contains 12 residues. CDR3 nucleotide sequence: TGTGCCAGCAGCCCACTTATTGAGACCCAGTACTTC. Translation gives CASSPLIETQYF.

This clone showed up just once. This chain links TRBV5-1 with TRBJ2-1, with D possibly matching TRBD1 (5 bases). Trimming pared 0 bases from V and 1 base from J, leaving 14 bases between. Germline-derived CDR1 and CDR2 are SGHRS and YFSETQ. The CDR3 has 17 residues. The DNA for the CDR3 is TGCGCCAGCAGCTTGGATATTCCAGGGTTTTCCTACAATGAGCAGTTCTTC. The encoded protein is CASSLDIPGFSYNEQFF.

The J gene is TRBJ2-7, the V gene TRBV7-9; D is undetermined. Germline loops: CDR1 SEHNR, CDR2 FQNEAQ (reference sequence). Deletions cut 3 bases from V and 3 bases from J, with 12 bases between. This CDR3 comprises 14 residues. The CDR3 here is CASSLPGRNYEQYF. The CDR3 DNA reads TGTGCCAGCAGCTTGCCCGGGCGGAACTACGAGCAGTACTTC. The entire variable domain, with the rest obtained from reference TRBV7-9 and TRBJ2-7, is as follows: DTGVSQNPRHKITKRGQNVTFRCDPISEHNRLYWYRQTLGQGPEFLTYFQNEAQLEKSRLLSDRFSAERPKGSFSTLEIQRTEQGDSAMYLCASSLPGRNYEQYFGPGTRLTVT.

The rearrangement joins TRBV4-3 to TRBJ2-2, with D uncertain. Trimming took off 2 bases at V and 5 bases at J, with 15 bases between the two ends. This CDR3 has 16 amino acids. Looked up from germline, CDR1 is LGHNA and CDR2 is YSLEER. The DNA of the CDR3 is TGCGCCAGCAGCCAATTAGCCAGCCTCGAGACCGGGGAGCTGTTTTTT. It yields the protein CASSQLASLETGELFF.

The chain is built from TRBV14 and TRBJ2-3, with TRBD2 matching 10 bases. The V segment lost 6 bases and the J segment 0 bases; nucleotides outside the gene matches: 6. The CDR3 spans 16 residues. Germline V gene sequence: CDR1 SGHDN, CDR2 FVKESK. CDR3 residues: CASSRLSGGSTDTQYF. Written as DNA, the CDR3 is TGTGCCAGCAGTCGACTTAGCGGGGGGAGCACAGATACGCAGTATTTT.

The genes are TRBV7-3 and TRBJ2-1; D possibly corresponds to TRBD1 (6 bases). V was cut by 3 bases and J by 4 bases, with 10 bases left in between. The CDR3 loop spans 14 amino acids. Germline V gene data show CDR1 as SGHTA and CDR2 as FQGTGA. CDR3 in amino acids: CASSLDSGYNEQFF. CDR3 bases: TGTGCCAGCAGCTTGGACAGTGGTTACAATGAGCAGTTCTTC.

The chain combines TRBV5-1 with TRBJ2-5; D possibly matches TRBD1 or TRBD2 (6 bases each). The CDR3 is 14 residues long. Germline V gives CDR1 SGHRS, CDR2 YFSETQ. Trimming removed 1 base from V and 4 bases from J, with 11 bases in between. Written as DNA, the CDR3 is TGCGCCAGCAGCTTGATGGGGGGCGGAGAGACCCAGTACTTC. It yields the protein CASSLMGGGETQYF.

This CDR3 is CAISRQGAAGNTIYF. The CDR3 DNA is TGTGCCATCAGTAGACAGGGGGCGGCGGGAAACACCATATATTTT. The J gene is TRBJ1-3, the V gene TRBV10-3; 10 nucleotides match TRBD1. The germline gives CDR1 ENHRY, CDR2 SYGVKD. Germline trimming cut 5 bases from V and 4 bases from J; bases unmatched to any gene: 5. The CDR3 loop spans 15 amino acids.